The T cell receptor (beta chain) under discussion was sequenced for a study of radiotherapy plus CTLA-4 blockade in lung cancer. This CDR3 has 15 residues. The germline CDR1 and CDR2 sequences are MNHEY and SVGAGI. V shed 2 bases and J 5 bases; nucleotides not matched to a gene: 4. Focal radiation was given together with CTLA-4 blockade (ipilimumab) to patients with chemo-refractory metastatic non-small-cell lung cancer. The assay was immunoSEQ multiplex PCR, and TCRdb's table has in-frame clones only and misses some. The table includes more than 75,000 clones, 80% to 85% detected once. Broader study findings: Radiotherapy was combined with ipilimumab, and tumor-derived TCR clones then expanded in blood.

Comment on this clone: Its target is not known.

The sequencing used peripheral blood, collected from a patient treated with radiotherapy plus ipilimumab. The rearrangement links TRBV6-5 to TRBJ1-1, with 11 bases that match TRBD1. The sequence was collected from a human donor with non-small cell lung cancer that progressed on radiotherapy plus ipilimumab. The chain's CDR3 is CASSYGTGGGTEAFF. For the CDR3, the DNA is TGTGCCAGCAGTTACGGGACAGGGGGGGGAACTGAAGCTTTCTTT.